The rows below give T cell receptor beta chains drawn from one sample of a study of T cells in Graves' hyperthyroidism and ophthalmopathy. TCRdb itself ran the multiplex PCR reads through MiXCR, one entry per CDR3 protein. The data contain about 350,000 distinct CDR3 sequences, over 12% of them singletons. The sequencing sample was made of blood. These receptors all come from an older woman with Graves' ophthalmopathy. Each CDR3 is given with its conserved first and last residue. Fields, in order: V gene, D gene, J gene, clone size, CDR3 DNA, CDR3 protein. D genes are given only for firm matches. Clone sizes are given selectively: once, few, many, or a class where the clone is expanded.

TRBV5-1	TRBD2	TRBJ2-1	many	TGCGCCAGCAGCATTAGCGGGAGGGTAGACGAGCAGTTCTTC	CASSISGRVDEQFF
TRBV18	NA	TRBJ2-3	many	TGTGCCAGCTCACCTCAAGGGCTTTATCAGGCAGATACGCAGTATTTT	CASSPQGLYQADTQYF
TRBV20-1	NA	TRBJ2-5	NA	TGCAGTGCTAGAGCCCCTGTTCCCGAACAAGTGACCCAGTACTTC	CSARAPVPEQVTQYF
TRBV13	TRBD2	TRBJ2-7	many	TGTGCCAGCAGCTTAGGGATAGCGGGAGAGGTCGAGCAGTACTTC	CASSLGIAGEVEQYF
TRBV19	NA	TRBJ2-1	once	TGTGCCAGTAGTCTCCGACCCGGGTCAGGGTCCAAGCAGTTCTTC	CASSLRPGSGSKQFF
TRBV27	NA	TRBJ1-4	many	TGTGCCAGCAGTCCAATAACAGGGTTCTTAAGTGAAAAACTGTTTTTT	CASSPITGFLSEKLFF
TRBV28	NA	TRBJ1-1	many	TGTGCCAGCAGCGAGGGGGTTGACACTGAAGCTTTCTTT	CASSEGVDTEAFF
TRBV6-5	NA	TRBJ1-1	few	TGTGCCAGCAGTTACTCGCGGGCGAGGACTGAAGCTTTCTTT	CASSYSRARTEAFF
TRBV12-3/TRBV12-4	TRBD1	TRBJ2-1	many	TGTGCCAGCAGTTCCCGGACAGGGTGGGATGAGCAGTTCTTC	CASSSRTGWDEQFF
TRBV11-2	NA	TRBJ2-7	many	TGTGCCAGCAGCTTATCACAGAGACCCTACGAGCAGTACTTC	CASSLSQRPYEQYF
TRBV6-1	NA	TRBJ1-4	NA	TGTGCCAGCAGTCCGGGACTAGCGGGAGCCGCAACTAATGAAAAACTGTTTTTT	CASSPGLAGAATNEKLFF
TRBV28	TRBD1	TRBJ2-7	many	TGTGCCAGCACTAGAGGGACAGCCTACGAGCAGTACTTC	CASTRGTAYEQYF
TRBV4-2	NA	TRBJ1-1	NA	TGTGCCAGCAGCCAGAATAAGATTTTTGCTTTCTTT	CASSQNKIFAFF
TRBV9	NA	TRBJ2-1	NA	TGTGCCAGCAGCGTAGGGGGTAGGGGGTACGGTGAGCAGTTCTTC	CASSVGGRGYGEQFF
TRBV7-9	NA	TRBJ2-7	NA	TGTGCCAGCAGCGACCAGGGGCCGAGTAGCTCCTACGAGCAGTACTTC	CASSDQGPSSSYEQYF
TRBV20-1	TRBD1	TRBJ1-4	NA	TGCAGTGCTAGAGATCGGGACAGGGGGCCGGAAAAACTGTTTTTT	CSARDRDRGPEKLFF
TRBV28	NA	TRBJ2-2	many	TGTGCCAGCAGCCCGGGTCGGTGGGTGACCGGGGAGCTGTTTTTT	CASSPGRWVTGELFF
TRBV3-1	TRBD2	TRBJ2-1	few	TGTGCCAGCAGCCCGAGGACTAGCGGGATCAAGGGGGATGAGCAGTTCTTC	CASSPRTSGIKGDEQFF
TRBV20-1	TRBD1	TRBJ2-7	many	TGCAGTGCTGGAGCCTCGGACAGGCCGACCTACGAGCAGTACTTC	CSAGASDRPTYEQYF
TRBV29-1	TRBD2	TRBJ2-3	many	TGCAGCGTTGGACCGGGGGGGACAGATACGCAGTATTTT	CSVGPGGTDTQYF
TRBV4-1	TRBD1	TRBJ2-1	many	TGCGCCAGCAGCCAAGATGGGGGGACAGGCAATGAGCAGTTCTTC	CASSQDGGTGNEQFF
TRBV6-1	NA	TRBJ1-2	NA	TGTGCCAGCAGACCCAGACAGGAAAGTAACTATGGCTACACCTTC	CASRPRQESNYGYTF
TRBV27	TRBD2	TRBJ2-3	NA	TGTGCCAGCAGTATCCAGACTAGCGGGAGAGAGTATTTT	CASSIQTSGREYF
TRBV11-2	TRBD1	TRBJ2-3	many	TGTGCCAGCAGCCCTCGGGACAGGGATGCGCAGTATTTT	CASSPRDRDAQYF